This T cell receptor beta chain is drawn from a study of cytomegalovirus exposure and HLA in healthy donors. Concerning this clone: Its matching antigen is unknown.

The V gene lost 6 bases and the J gene lost 1 base, with 9 bases spanning the gap. This CDR3 contains 13 residues. Germline CDR1 and CDR2: ENHRY and SYGVKD. Study results and caveats: Looking again later, the authors saw that most CMV-associated TCR beta chains seemed HLA-restricted. In an earlier analysis, about 90% or about 30%: the productive usage of most TCR beta V segments.

13 Jbeta primers and 60 Vbeta primers were used for the PCR. This table comes from immunoSEQ multiplex PCR, and its TCRdb copy is limited to in-frame clones, with some not included. The data contain roughly 180,000 clones, 79% of them seen just once; the ten biggest clones take up approximately 1.5%. The sequenced sample consisted of PBMCs. The rearrangement joins TRBV10-3 to TRBJ1-2, with a possible D match to TRBD1 (5 bases). This receptor was identified in a girl aged 5 to 17 in good health and CMV-seropositive. The CDR3 DNA follows: TGTGCCATCAGCCAGGGCCTTAACTATGGCTACACCTTC. This encodes CAISQGLNYGYTF.